The 23 T cell receptor beta chains in this list originate from one sample, sequenced in a study of shared clonotypes between healthy human individuals. TCRdb's table, derived via immunoSEQ multiplex PCR, lists solely in-frame clones and lacks some. The data hold 2,500,000 or so clones, with about 90% observed a single time. Specimen: naive CD4+ T cells from PBMCs. The subset here: CD45RA+ positively selected. These receptors originate from a man aged 18 to 29 in good health. Some clones in this sample may be carry-over from other donors' samples.

This rearrangement joins TRBV5-1 to TRBJ2-5, with 7 bases lining up with TRBD2. With 4 bases clipped from V and 6 bases from J, the junction kept 15 bases outside the gene matches. The CDR3 covers 16 residues. Germline V lookup: CDR1 SGHRS, CDR2 YFSETQ. The chain's CDR3 is CASSLLGEGRGKTQYF. CDR3 coding DNA: TGCGCCAGCAGCCTCCTCGGGGAGGGCCGGGGAAAGACCCAGTACTTC.

The rearrangement uses TRBV6-5 and TRBJ1-3, with unresolved D. Germline V gene sequence: CDR1 MNHEY, CDR2 SVGAGI. V lost 5 bases and J 5 bases, leaving 16 bases between the germline ends. The CDR3 extends over 15 amino acids. Here the CDR3 DNA reads TGTGCCAGCAGTCTAACTCGTGGGGTCAGAAACACCATATATTTT. Amino acid sequence: CASSLTRGVRNTIYF.

This chain links TRBV28 with TRBJ2-7; a possible D gene is TRBD1 (7 bases). The ends were cut back, 2 bases at V and 0 bases at J, with 17 bases in the middle. Germline CDR1 is MDHEN and CDR2 is SYDVKM. There are 17 residues in the CDR3. The CDR3 DNA follows: TGTGCCAGCAGTTTACTGGGCGGGGACAGCACCTCCTACGAGCAGTACTTC. Translation gives CASSLLGGDSTSYEQYF.

V is TRBV9 and J is TRBJ2-1; D is tentatively TRBD1 or TRBD2 (6 bases each). Trimming cost V 0 bases and J 8 bases, with 15 bases left between them. The length of the CDR3 is 15 residues. Germline V gives CDR1 SGDLS, CDR2 YYNGEE. The CDR3 DNA is TGTGCCAGCAGCGTAGTCGGGGGCGTTAGCGATGAGCAGTTCTTC. This translates into CASSVVGGVSDEQFF.

The genes are TRBV27 and TRBJ2-3, with D possibly TRBD1 on 5 matching bases. Germline V CDR1 and CDR2: MNHEY, SMNVEV (reference sequence). The CDR3 is 12 residues long. V was pared by 10 bases and J by 2 bases, with 10 bases between. The CDR3 nucleotides are TGTGCCATCAAAGGGGTCACAGATACGCAGTATTTT. This translates into CAIKGVTDTQYF.

The chain employs TRBV29-1 and TRBJ1-1, with D tentatively TRBD1 (6 bases). Deletions cut 7 bases from V and 1 base from J, with 16 bases between. Germline V gene lookup returns CDR1 SQVTM and CDR2 ANQGSEA. This CDR3 is built from 14 residues. CDR3 residues: CSAAWARGNTEAFF. The CDR3 coding sequence is TGCAGCGCCGCCTGGGCCAGGGGGAACACTGAAGCTTTCTTT.

V is TRBV5-6 and J is TRBJ1-2; D gene uncertain. CDR1 and CDR2 (germline): SGHDT, YYEEEE. The CDR3 spans 13 residues. The V end was cut by 4 bases, the J end by 0 bases, with 7 bases between. This chain's CDR3 is CASSRESNYGYTF. CDR3 in DNA: TGTGCCAGCAGCCGGGAGTCTAACTATGGCTACACCTTC.

V gene TRBV10-3 combines with J gene TRBJ1-6, with no clear D. The germline V gene has CDR1 ENHRY and CDR2 SYGVKD. The V end was cut by 0 bases, the J end by 9 bases, with 18 bases between. This CDR3 is 17 amino acids long. The CDR3 loop reads CAISESGRTATLSPLHF. CDR3 coding DNA: TGTGCCATCAGTGAGTCGGGCAGGACGGCCACCCTTTCACCCCTCCACTTT.

This clone was picked up a small number of times. The chain joins TRBV2 to TRBJ2-2; 9 bases are a match to TRBD1. V trimming: 6 bases; J trimming: 10 bases; junction bases outside the gene matches: 6. Germline CDR1 reads SNHLY; CDR2 reads FYNNEI. The CDR3 covers 13 residues. The CDR3 here is CASRRDRESELFF. The CDR3 DNA is TGTGCCAGCAGGCGGGACAGGGAGTCGGAGCTGTTTTTT.

Comments on this clone: Distinct nucleotide sequences in the sample also encode this CDR3. This sequence joins TRBV5-1 and TRBJ1-2; TRBD1 aligns across 9 bases. V shed 3 bases, J shed 4 bases, and the junction held 4 bases outside the gene matches. Germline CDR1 SGHRS, CDR2 YFSETQ. The CDR3 is 14 amino acids. The chain's CDR3 is CASSSGTGIYGYTF. CDR3 bases: TGCGCCAGCAGCTCGGGGACAGGGATCTATGGCTACACCTTC.

The gene calls are TRBV5-1 and TRBJ2-3; 7 nucleotides align to TRBD1. The CDR3 consists of 16 residues. CDR1 is SGHRS, CDR2 YFSETQ, per germline. Losses at the gene ends were 2 bases for V and 3 bases for J; bases not matched to a gene: 9. The CDR3 is CASSLNQGVVTDTQYF. The CDR3 region has the DNA TGCGCCAGCAGCTTAAATCAGGGGGTGGTGACAGATACGCAGTATTTT.

The genes are TRBV5-6 and TRBJ2-3, with D maybe TRBD2 (6 bases). The CDR3 is made up of 15 amino acids. Trimming removed 5 bases at V and 0 bases at J, with 13 bases between. The V gene's germline CDR1 is SGHDT and CDR2 YYEEEE. For the CDR3, the DNA is TGTGCCAGCAGTGGAACTAGCCCTAGCACAGATACGCAGTATTTT. Protein sequence: CASSGTSPSTDTQYF.

The rearrangement links TRBV18 to TRBJ2-3; 10 bases line up with TRBD1. The CDR3 runs 15 residues. Germline CDR1 and CDR2: KGHSH and LQKENI. Trimming removed 3 bases from V and 6 bases from J; junction bases left unmatched: 6. CDR3: CASSPRQGARDTQYF. The CDR3 DNA follows: TGTGCCAGCTCACCGCGACAGGGGGCGAGGGATACGCAGTATTTT. Variable domain in full (rest from reference TRBV18 and TRBJ2-3): NAGVMQNPRHLVRRRGQEARLRCSPMKGHSHVYWYRQLPEEGLKFMVYLQKENIIDESGMPKERFSAEFPKEGPSILRIQQVVRGDSAAYFCASSPRQGARDTQYFGPGTRLTVL.

This chain connects TRBV18 to TRBJ2-3; D is uncertain. CDR1 and CDR2 (germline): KGHSH, LQKENI. Trimming stripped 0 bases from V and 6 bases from J, with 10 bases between. The CDR3 is 14 amino acids. CDR3 nucleotides: TGTGCCAGCTCACCACCCTCTACGTTCGATACGCAGTATTTT. It encodes CASSPPSTFDTQYF.

This clone was observed a handful of times. The chain joins TRBV5-1 to TRBJ1-1, with D possibly matching TRBD1 (5 bases). The V end was cut by 3 bases, the J end by 11 bases, with 20 bases between. CDR1 SGHRS and CDR2 YFSETQ come from the germline V gene. The CDR3 contains 14 residues. CDR3 in DNA: TGCGCCAGCAGCTCCCTTGTAGGGGCCACTGTCGCTTTCTTT. This gives the protein CASSSLVGATVAFF.

This chain uses TRBV27 with TRBJ2-7; D may be TRBD1 or TRBD2 (5 bases each). V was cut by 5 bases and J by 3 bases, with 17 bases left in between. Germline-derived CDR1 and CDR2 are MNHEY and SMNVEV (reference sequence). This CDR3 region has 15 residues. The chain's CDR3 is CASSPRDGALYEQYF. The DNA of the CDR3 is TGTGCCAGCAGTCCCCGGGACGGAGCTCTCTACGAGCAGTACTTC.

The chain is built from TRBV6-1 and TRBJ1-2; a weak D match, TRBD1 (6 bases). From germline, CDR1 is MNHNS and CDR2 SASEGT. V lost 5 bases to trimming and J lost 6 bases, with 16 bases between them. The CDR3 contains 14 residues. Here the CDR3 reads CASSNNYGTNGYTF. CDR3 nucleotides: TGTGCCAGCAGTAACAACTACGGGACAAATGGCTACACCTTC.

The CDR3: CASSLTSGNYEQYF. DNA for the CDR3: TGTGCCAGCAGCTTGACTAGCGGGAACTACGAGCAGTACTTC. The V gene is TRBV5-4, the J gene TRBJ2-7, with 10 bases aligning to TRBD2. Looked up from germline, CDR1 is SGHNT and CDR2 is YYREEE (reference sequence). V gave up 1 base and J gave up 3 bases; unmatched junction bases: 1. This CDR3 comprises 14 residues. The entire variable domain, with the rest obtained from reference TRBV5-4 and TRBJ2-7, is as follows: ETGVTQSPTHLIKTRGQQVTLRCSSQSGHNTVSWYQQALGQGPQFIFQYYREEENGRGNFPPRFSGLQFPNYSSELNVNALELDDSALYLCASSLTSGNYEQYFGPGTRLTVT.

The gene calls are TRBV28 and TRBJ1-1; D may be TRBD1 (5 bases). Germline CDR1 is MDHEN and CDR2 is SYDVKM. The CDR3 runs to 13 residues. V lost 7 bases and J 0 bases, leaving 9 bases between the germline ends. CDR3 coding DNA: TGTGCCAGCAAGAGACAGATGAACACTGAAGCTTTCTTT. It codes for CASKRQMNTEAFF. The full variable domain, rest sourced from reference TRBV28 and TRBJ1-1, is DVKVTQSSRYLVKRTGEKVFLECVQDMDHENMFWYRQDPGLGLRLIYFSYDVKMKEKGDIPEGYSVSREKKERFSLILESASTNQTSMYLCASKRQMNTEAFFGQGTRLTVV.

CDR3 in amino acids: CASSATLATYNEQFF. The CDR3 nucleotides read TGTGCCAGTAGTGCTACCCTCGCAACCTACAATGAGCAGTTCTTC. The V call is TRBV19, the J call TRBJ2-1, with unresolved D. V was shortened by 5 bases and J by 2 bases, with 13 bases between the two germline ends. Germline V gene sequence: CDR1 LNHDA, CDR2 SQIVND (reference sequence). This CDR3 has 15 amino acids. Complete variable domain (other parts from reference TRBV19 and TRBJ2-1): DGGITQSPKYLFRKEGQNVTLSCEQNLNHDAMYWYRQDPGQGLRLIYYSQIVNDFQKGDIAEGYSVSREKKESFPLTVTSAQKNPTAFYLCASSATLATYNEQFFGPGTRLTVL.

This clone is a singleton in its sample. The sample has other DNA sequences that encode this CDR3 too. The J gene is TRBJ1-3, the V gene TRBV19; D call uncertain. Trimming cost V 6 bases and J 0 bases, with 3 bases left between them. Germline V CDR1 and CDR2: LNHDA, SQIVND (reference sequence). The CDR3 has 12 residues. CDR3 sequence: CASSNSGNTIYF. DNA of the CDR3: TGTGCCAGTAGCAACTCTGGAAACACCATATATTTT.

This chain uses TRBV28 with TRBJ1-4, with unresolved D. Trimming took 6 bases from V and 12 from J, leaving 14 bases between them. This CDR3 has 12 residues. Germline V gene sequence: CDR1 MDHEN, CDR2 SYDVKM. CDR3 DNA: TGTGCCAGCAGCTGGGAGTTCGGACAACTGTTTTTT. Protein product: CASSWEFGQLFF.

This clone was seen only once. Other DNA sequences from this sample encode an identical CDR3 as well. The rearrangement joins TRBV28 to TRBJ1-1; possibly TRBD1 for D (6 bases). Deletions cut 3 bases from V and 5 bases from J, with 13 bases between. Germline loops: CDR1 MDHEN, CDR2 SYDVKM. The CDR3 is made up of 14 amino acids. The CDR3 sequence is CASSFGGAGTEAFF. In DNA form, the CDR3 reads TGTGCCAGCAGTTTCGGGGGGGCAGGGACTGAAGCTTTCTTT.